Detailed here is one T cell receptor beta chain. This clone was recorded once. Its binding antigen is unknown. No much larger clone is present one base from it, and per-base qualities are unavailable. In total, approximately 690 healthy bone marrow donors made up the cohort. All cohort members were sampled while nominally healthy, although unrecorded immune exposures were likely present. The donor was CMV seropositive and was included in the group of 250 to 300 seropositive cohort members. Every donor gave a peripheral blood sample, and the peripheral blood mononuclear cells from that sample were used for TCR beta sequencing. The Qiagen DNeasy Blood Extraction Kit was used to extract genomic DNA from the blood cell samples. These data belong to a study of cytomegalovirus exposure and HLA in healthy donors (dated by TCRdb to 2017 to 2019). Background for the entire study: In an earlier analysis of some 610 of the donors, about 270 Gb of sequence data and 90 million to 120 million unique TCR beta sequences from approximately 180 million T cells were reported. An early release covering around 630 HLA-typed donors comprised 300 to 350 gigabases of sequencing data and tens of millions of unique TCR sequences. Of the 350 to 400 genotyped donors, approximately 80% fell in the genetic ancestry cluster associated with self-reported Caucasian donors. The study aimed to test whether signatures of past pathogen exposure could be identified by cataloging public T cell receptors. The study used immunosequencing to profile the T cell repertoires of under 700 subjects and linked those repertoires to cytomegalovirus serostatus. A separate validation cohort of roughly 120 different subjects was used in addition to the roughly 670-subject first cohort. The study combined high-throughput TCR immunosequencing, statistical association of individual TCRs with disease status, and machine learning to predict cytomegalovirus infection status. To study patterns of TCR occurrence, a later analysis re-analyzed previously published TCR beta repertoires from several hundred donors and added high-resolution HLA genotyping. Rather than using new phenotypic data, the later analysis identified candidate immune exposures from TCR beta sequences and from how often those sequences occurred across donors. An earlier analysis of around 580 of the donors used high-throughput TCR beta sequencing to judge whether each TCR beta V gene segment behaved as functional or pseudogenic. Donor age, sex, ethnicity and CMV serostatus were compiled together with the repertoire data. A later genetic analysis took genome-wide SNP genotypes for about 55% of the roughly 670 donors and used that subset as a discovery cohort. All discovery cohort repertoires had been generated using a single sequencing platform. Class I and class II HLA loci were covered by the typing at four-digit resolution. Typing coverage differed by locus: A, B, C, DRB1 and DQB1 were typed in roughly 629-640 donors, DQA1 in about 500, DPA1 in some 610, and DPB1 in 472. A handful of DR-DQ haplotypes were handled as single units for association and clustering because linkage in the cohort was strong. Among about 400 genotyped donors of the cohort, an average of roughly 230,000 unique TCR beta nucleotide sequences was sequenced per donor, of which roughly 17% were non-productive.

Library preparation employed the immunoSEQ multiplex PCR assay. For the multiplex PCR, a mixture combining 60 forward primers for TCR Vbeta segments and 13 reverse primers for TCR Jbeta segments was used. The CDR3 region of rearranged TCR beta genes was amplified from genomic DNA by a multiplex PCR assay. The amplified TCR beta libraries were sequenced on the Illumina HiSeq System as 87-base-pair reads. In the paper's pipeline: A later analysis counted about 82 million unique TCR beta chains across the 650 to 700 repertoires, and roughly 11 million of these chains were shared by at least two donors. To remove PCR and sequencing errors, raw reads were error-corrected and collapsed into unique sequences using a nearest-neighbor algorithm that merged closely related sequences. To assign V, D and J gene segments, CDR3 sequences were aligned to IMGT reference sequences. Each retained sequence needed at least a six-nucleotide match to both a V gene segment and a J gene segment. A rearrangement was called productive if the CDR3 had no stop codons and remained in frame with V and J, and every other rearrangement was called non-productive. CDR3 was defined by IMGT convention, running from the second conserved V-encoded cysteine to the conserved J-encoded phenylalanine. In an earlier analysis of around 570 of the donors, sequences lacking an unambiguous match to a single V gene segment were excluded. In an earlier analysis of 450 to 700 of the donors, V segments were called functional above 56.7% productive rearrangements and were called segregating when the between-donor standard deviation exceeded 5%. A statistical classification framework was developed to diagnose cytomegalovirus status using the catalog of TCR beta chain sequences. A later analysis assigned V and J genes by comparing TCR nucleotide sequences with IMGT/GENE-DB human TR gene sequences. A later analysis assigned CDR3 sequences and most-parsimonious VDJ recombination scenarios with the TCRdist pipeline. In a later analysis, each TCR beta chain was defined by its CDR3 amino acid sequence together with its V-gene family, and reads lacking a unique V-gene family were excluded. To address suspected cross-contamination and a sequencing artifact, a later analysis removed approximately 600 highly shared, low-generation-probability nucleotide sequences. For each public chain, a later analysis derived a clonal expansion index from normalized ranks of inferred template counts within each repertoire. In a later analysis, generation probabilities were computed with a VDJ recombination model fitted to out-of-frame rearrangements, and the resulting probabilities were checked against IGoR. Hypergeometric tests were used in a later analysis to score TCR-TCR, TCR-HLA and TCR-CMV co-occurrence, with a repertoire-size bias correction applied to the TCR pairs. False discovery rates were estimated in a later analysis by permuting HLA or CMV assignments 20 times. In a later analysis, co-occurring TCRs were grouped using DBSCAN, and TCRdist sequence similarity was added for clustering within HLA-allele-positive subsets. Repertoires with fewer than 30,000 or more than 120,000 public chains, plus five repertoires with anomalous nucleotide sharing, were excluded from co-occurrence clustering. TCRdb provides this immuneACCESS table in a form limited to in-frame rearrangements. Some clones are lacking; in checked studies, under half of them reflect an unresolved V gene, and why the rest are absent is not known. V and J calls and clone size are as listed in that table; D and trimming were resolved from the DNA. The sample has about 120,000 clones on record, 77% of them singletons. The ten most abundant clones make up approximately 5.5% of the sample.

The paper's findings and limits, for the study overall: In an earlier analysis of 587 of the donors, most TCR beta V segments appeared in productive rearrangements about 87% or about 30% of the time, broadly matching IMGT annotations. Because some donors lacked HLA typing at each locus, the association tests relied only on the typed subset. Assigning TCR associations to individual alleles was difficult when HLA alleles, especially DR and DQ, strongly co-occurred. Compared with the approximately 670-donor mean, donors in an Asian-associated ancestry cluster had fewer N-insertions in productive TCRs, according to a later genetic analysis. In a later analysis, most CMV-associated TCR beta chains were found to appear HLA-restricted, with HLA associations seemingly driven largely by CMV exposure. Because counts were too low, 15 to 20 rarely observed V segments, including chromosome 9 orphons, were left out of the earlier analysis of several hundred of the donors. Across donors, most TCR sequences were observed very rarely, whereas some public TCRs were present in many individuals. Immune exposure information for the cohort was limited to CMV serostatus. According to a later analysis, parvovirus B19, influenza, CMV and Epstein-Barr virus appeared linked to several top co-occurrence clusters. The sequencing pipeline was judged likely to have produced a cluster of highly shared sequence variants as a technical artifact. At a false discovery rate of 0.05, a later analysis linked under 20,000 TCR beta sequences to specific HLA alleles. Presence/absence analyses assumed roughly uniform sequencing depth across donors, an assumption that may not hold. In a later genetic analysis, a missense DCLRE1C variant was associated with V-gene and J-gene trimming of TCR beta chains, and the association was replicated in an independent cohort. A total of fewer than 200 TCR beta chains were listed by the study as associated with cytomegalovirus. The classifier was reported to diagnose cytomegalovirus status with high specificity and sensitivity in both the original and validation cohorts. According to the authors, the approach could potentially be generalized to other disease states and immunological phenotypes. Compared with equally common non-associated chains, HLA-associated TCR beta chains in a later analysis were more clonally expanded and had lower generation probabilities. In vitro tests confirmed that a few of the cytomegalovirus-associated TCR beta chains recognize cytomegalovirus antigens. Linkage disequilibrium might explain the correlated functional status among segregating V segments, but an unknown experimental factor could not be ruled out. A further reported finding was that TCR beta sequences accurately predicted the HLA-A and HLA-B alleles for most subjects in the first cohort. In a later analysis, the rate of TCR association differed among HLA loci, with DRB1 alleles having the most associated TCRs and HLA-C alleles having the fewest. In this cohort, only TCR beta chains were sequenced, and detectable features were limited by the absence of alpha or paired-chain data. Some IMGT-functional V segments, including TRBV6-2 and TRBV6-3, could not be told apart with the 87-base-pair reads, so those segments were excluded.

CDR1 and CDR2 (ENHRY, SYGVKD) derive from the germline V gene. The CDR3 covers 12 residues, taking in both the cysteine and the phenylalanine. Solely the CDR3 DNA is kept, with 36 bases framed from the first base. V ends up 3 bases short and J 13 bases short, with an unmatched junction base count of 6. Sequenced sample: PBMCs. This sequence uses TRBV10-3 and TRBJ2-7, and 10 junctional nucleotides match TRBD1. The receptor was derived from a man younger than 35 in good health and CMV-seropositive. The CDR3 protein is CAISDSGTGDYF. The DNA is as follows: TGTGCCATCAGTGACTCCGGGACAGGGGATTACTTC.